The sequence of this T cell receptor (beta chain) was determined in a study of OX40 agonist ivuxolimab in advanced cancers. Study context: The dose-escalation cohort had hepatocellular carcinoma, melanoma, renal cell or head and neck cancer.

Note on this clone: Its specificity is unknown.

Whole-study findings and limits: With doses of 0.1-3.0 mg/kg, partial responders showed among the lowest clonal expansion.

Germline CDR1 is SGHVS and CDR2 is FNYEAQ. The CDR3 has 14 amino acids. Trimming removed 3 bases at V and 6 bases at J, with 11 bases between. Using immunoSEQ multiplex PCR, the repertoire was profiled, and TCRdb retains in-frame clones only, with some absent. The sample yields tens of thousands of clones, around 84% seen once. Material: CD4+ or CD8+ T cells sorted from blood, obtained in a trial of the OX40 agonist ivuxolimab. The source of this sequence is an adult with an advanced solid tumor such as melanoma, head and neck, liver or kidney cancer. The rearrangement links TRBV7-6 to TRBJ2-2; the D gene is possibly TRBD1 (5 bases). In nucleotides, the CDR3 is TGTGCCAGCAGCTTCATGGAAGGGGCCGGGGAGCTGTTTTTT. Its translation is CASSFMEGAGELFF.